This T cell receptor (beta chain) appears in the sequencing data of a study of identifying expanded T cells in peripheral blood. Study results and caveats: Technical replicates showed 0.9 to 1.5 changed clones; approximately 2 weeks approximately 15; four weeks 19. Across healthy donors, higher total template counts meant significantly greater approximately 2-week count variance.

Note on this clone: Its target is not known.

Produced via immunoSEQ multiplex PCR; TCRdb's table is partial and in-frame only. The table lists about 98,000 clones, approximately 89% of them singletons. The source material was blood. This TCR was recovered from a person aged 18 to 70 in good health.

The CDR3 sequence is CASSQDTYEQYF. CDR3 DNA: TGTGCCAGCAGCCAAGACACATACGAGCAGTACTTC. The chain has TRBV4-2 and TRBJ2-7; D is unclear. Germline V gives CDR1 LGHNA, CDR2 YNFKEQ. Trimming stripped 0 bases from V and 4 bases from J, with 4 bases between. The CDR3 length is 12 residues.